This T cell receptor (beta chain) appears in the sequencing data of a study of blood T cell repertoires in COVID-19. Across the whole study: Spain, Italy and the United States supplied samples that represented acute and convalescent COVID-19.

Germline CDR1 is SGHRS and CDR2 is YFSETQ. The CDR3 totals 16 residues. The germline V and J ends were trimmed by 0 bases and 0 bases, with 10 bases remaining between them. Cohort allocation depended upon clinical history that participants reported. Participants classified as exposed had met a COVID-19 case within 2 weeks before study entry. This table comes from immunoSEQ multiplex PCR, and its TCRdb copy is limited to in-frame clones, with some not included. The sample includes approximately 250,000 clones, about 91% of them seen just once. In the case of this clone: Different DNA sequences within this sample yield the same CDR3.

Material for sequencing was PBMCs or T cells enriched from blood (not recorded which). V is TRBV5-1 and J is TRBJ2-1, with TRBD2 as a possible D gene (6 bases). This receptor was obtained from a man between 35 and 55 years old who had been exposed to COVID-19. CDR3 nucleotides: TGCGCCAGCAGCTTGGTGGCGGGAAGCTCCTACAATGAGCAGTTCTTC. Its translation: CASSLVAGSSYNEQFF.